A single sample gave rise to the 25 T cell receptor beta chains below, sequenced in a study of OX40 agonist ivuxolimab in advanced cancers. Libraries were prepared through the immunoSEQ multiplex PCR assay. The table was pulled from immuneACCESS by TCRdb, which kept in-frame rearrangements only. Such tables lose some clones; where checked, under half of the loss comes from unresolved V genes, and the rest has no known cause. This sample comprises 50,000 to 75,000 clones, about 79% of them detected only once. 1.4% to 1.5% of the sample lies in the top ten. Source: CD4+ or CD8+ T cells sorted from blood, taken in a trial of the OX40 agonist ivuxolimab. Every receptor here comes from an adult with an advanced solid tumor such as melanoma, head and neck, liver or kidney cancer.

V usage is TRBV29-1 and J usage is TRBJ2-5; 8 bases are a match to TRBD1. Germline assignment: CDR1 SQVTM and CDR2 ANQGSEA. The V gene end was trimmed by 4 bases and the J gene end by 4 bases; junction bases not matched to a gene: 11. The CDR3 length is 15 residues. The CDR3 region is CSVAGVRGRRETQYF. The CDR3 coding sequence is TGCAGCGTTGCAGGGGTCAGGGGGCGCCGAGAGACCCAGTACTTC.

The CDR3 loop reads CASSPNKIYNSPLHF. The CDR3 DNA is TGTGCCAGCAGTCCGAACAAGATCTATAATTCACCCCTCCACTTT. The J gene is TRBJ1-6, the V gene TRBV2; no clear D. The CDR3 has 15 amino acids. CDR1 is SNHLY, CDR2 FYNNEI, per germline. Trimming took 5 bases from V and 3 from J, leaving 11 bases between them.

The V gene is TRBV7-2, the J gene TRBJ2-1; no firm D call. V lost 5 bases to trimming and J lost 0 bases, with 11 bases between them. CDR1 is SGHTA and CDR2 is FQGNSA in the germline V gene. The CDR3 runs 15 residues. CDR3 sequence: CASSTNRVSYNEQFF. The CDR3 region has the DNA TGTGCCAGCAGCACAAACAGAGTCTCCTACAATGAGCAGTTCTTC.

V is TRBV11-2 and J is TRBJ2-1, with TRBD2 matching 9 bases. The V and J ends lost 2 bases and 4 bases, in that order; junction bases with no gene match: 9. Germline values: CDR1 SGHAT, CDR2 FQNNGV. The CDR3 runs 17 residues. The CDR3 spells CASSLLRLAAPYNEQFF. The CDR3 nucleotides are TGTGCCAGCAGCTTACTCCGACTAGCGGCACCTTACAATGAGCAGTTCTTC.

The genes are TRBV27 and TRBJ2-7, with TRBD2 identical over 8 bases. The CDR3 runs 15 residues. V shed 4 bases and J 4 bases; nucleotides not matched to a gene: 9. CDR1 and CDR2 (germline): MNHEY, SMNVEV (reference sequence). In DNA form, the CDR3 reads TGTGCCAGCAGTTCTCGCGGGGGGAGGAGGTACGAGCAGTACTTC. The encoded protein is CASSSRGGRRYEQYF.

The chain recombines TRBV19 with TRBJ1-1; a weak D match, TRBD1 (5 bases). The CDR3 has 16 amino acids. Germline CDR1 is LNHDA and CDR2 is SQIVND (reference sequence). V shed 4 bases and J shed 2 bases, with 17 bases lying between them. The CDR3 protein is CASSTYSGRGNTEAFF. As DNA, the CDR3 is TGTGCCAGTAGTACTTACTCAGGGAGAGGAAACACTGAAGCTTTCTTT.

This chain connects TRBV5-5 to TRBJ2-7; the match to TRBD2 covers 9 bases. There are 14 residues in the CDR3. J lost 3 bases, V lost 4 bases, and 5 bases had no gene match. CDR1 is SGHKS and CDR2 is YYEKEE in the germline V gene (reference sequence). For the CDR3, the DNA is TGTGCCAGCAGCCCTAGCGGGATGGTCTACGAGCAGTACTTC. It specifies CASSPSGMVYEQYF.

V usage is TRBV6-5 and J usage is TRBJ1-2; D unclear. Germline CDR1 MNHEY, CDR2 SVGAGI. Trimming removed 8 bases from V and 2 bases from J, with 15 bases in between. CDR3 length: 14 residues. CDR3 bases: TGTGCCAGCTCCAAAACGGCCGGGAACTATGGCTACACCTTC. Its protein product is CASSKTAGNYGYTF.

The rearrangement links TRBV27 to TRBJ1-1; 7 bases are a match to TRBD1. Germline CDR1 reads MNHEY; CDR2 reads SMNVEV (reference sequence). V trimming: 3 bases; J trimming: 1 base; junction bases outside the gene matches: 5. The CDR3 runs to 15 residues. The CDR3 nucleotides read TGTGCCAGCAGTTTCCTCGGACAGGAGAACACTGAAGCTTTCTTT. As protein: CASSFLGQENTEAFF.

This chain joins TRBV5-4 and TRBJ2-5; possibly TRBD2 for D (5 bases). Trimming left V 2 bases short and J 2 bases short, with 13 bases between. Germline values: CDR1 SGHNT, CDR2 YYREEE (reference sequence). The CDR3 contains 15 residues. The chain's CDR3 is CASSFAEAEQETQYF. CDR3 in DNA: TGTGCCAGCAGCTTTGCGGAGGCTGAGCAAGAGACCCAGTACTTC.

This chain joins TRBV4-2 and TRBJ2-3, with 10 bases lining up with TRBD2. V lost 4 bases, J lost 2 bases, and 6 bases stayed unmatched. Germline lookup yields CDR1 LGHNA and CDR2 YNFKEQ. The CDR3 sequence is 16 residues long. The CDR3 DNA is TGTGCCAGCAGCCGAGGACTAGCGGATACCACAGATACGCAGTATTTT. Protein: CASSRGLADTTDTQYF.

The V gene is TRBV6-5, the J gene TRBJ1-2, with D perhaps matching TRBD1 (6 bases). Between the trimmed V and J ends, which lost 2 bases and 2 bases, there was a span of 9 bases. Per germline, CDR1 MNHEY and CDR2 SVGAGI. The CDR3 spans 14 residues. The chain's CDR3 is CASSYRQVNYGYTF. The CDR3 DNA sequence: TGTGCCAGCAGTTACCGACAGGTCAACTATGGCTACACCTTC.

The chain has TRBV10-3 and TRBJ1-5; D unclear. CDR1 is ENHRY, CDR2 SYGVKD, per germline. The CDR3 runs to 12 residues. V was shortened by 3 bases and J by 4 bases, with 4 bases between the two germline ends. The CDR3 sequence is CAISERNQPQHF. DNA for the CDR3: TGTGCCATCAGTGAACGAAATCAGCCCCAGCATTTT.

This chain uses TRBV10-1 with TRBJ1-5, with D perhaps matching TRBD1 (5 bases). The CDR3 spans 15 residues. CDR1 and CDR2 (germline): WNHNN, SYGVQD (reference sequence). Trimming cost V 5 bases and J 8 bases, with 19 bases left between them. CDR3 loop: CASSIKGSLIEPQHF. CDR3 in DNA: TGCGCCAGCAGTATCAAGGGGAGCCTAATTGAGCCCCAGCATTTT.

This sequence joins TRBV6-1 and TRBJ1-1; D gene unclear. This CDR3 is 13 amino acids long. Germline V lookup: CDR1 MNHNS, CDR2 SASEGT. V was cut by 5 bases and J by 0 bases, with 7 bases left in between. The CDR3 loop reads CASSFGMNTEAFF. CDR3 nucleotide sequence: TGTGCCAGCAGTTTTGGTATGAACACTGAAGCTTTCTTT.

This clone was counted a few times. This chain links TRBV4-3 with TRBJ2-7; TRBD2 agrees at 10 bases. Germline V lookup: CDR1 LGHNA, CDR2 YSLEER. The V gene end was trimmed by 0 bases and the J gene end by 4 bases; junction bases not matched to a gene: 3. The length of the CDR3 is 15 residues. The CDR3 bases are TGCGCCAGCAGCCAAGACCCAGCGGGGGGGTACGAGCAGTACTTC. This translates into CASSQDPAGGYEQYF.

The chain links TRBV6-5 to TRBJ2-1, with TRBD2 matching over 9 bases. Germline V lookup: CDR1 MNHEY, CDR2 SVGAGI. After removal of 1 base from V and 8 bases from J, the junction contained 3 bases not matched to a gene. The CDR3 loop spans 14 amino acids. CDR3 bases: TGTGCCAGCAGTTACTTGGGACTAGCAGATGAGCAGTTCTTC. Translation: CASSYLGLADEQFF.

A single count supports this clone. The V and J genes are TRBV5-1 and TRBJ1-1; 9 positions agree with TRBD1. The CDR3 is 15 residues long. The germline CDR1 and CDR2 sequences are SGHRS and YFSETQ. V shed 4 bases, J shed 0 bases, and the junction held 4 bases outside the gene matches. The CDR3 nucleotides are TGCGCCAGCAGCCCCAGACAGGGGGTGAACACTGAAGCTTTCTTT. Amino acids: CASSPRQGVNTEAFF.

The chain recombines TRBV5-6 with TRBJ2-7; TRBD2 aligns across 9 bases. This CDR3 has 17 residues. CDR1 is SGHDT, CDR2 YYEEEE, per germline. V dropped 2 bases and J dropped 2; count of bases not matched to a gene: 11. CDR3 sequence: CASSFRKSGRFAYEQYF. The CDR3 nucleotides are TGTGCCAGCAGCTTTCGTAAGAGCGGGAGGTTCGCCTACGAGCAGTACTTC.

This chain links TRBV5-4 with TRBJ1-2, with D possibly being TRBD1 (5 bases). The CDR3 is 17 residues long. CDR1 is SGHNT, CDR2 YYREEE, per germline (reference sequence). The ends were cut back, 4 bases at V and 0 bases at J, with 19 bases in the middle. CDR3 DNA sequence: TGTGCCAGCAGCGCCCGGGCCGCAGGGTACGCTAACTATGGCTACACCTTC. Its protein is CASSARAAGYANYGYTF.

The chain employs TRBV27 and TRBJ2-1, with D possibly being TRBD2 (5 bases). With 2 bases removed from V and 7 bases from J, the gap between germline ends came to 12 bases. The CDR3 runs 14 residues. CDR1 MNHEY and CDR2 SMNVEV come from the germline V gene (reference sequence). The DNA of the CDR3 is TGTGCCAGCAGTTTAGGACGGGGTAGGAATGAGCAGTTCTTC. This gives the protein CASSLGRGRNEQFF.

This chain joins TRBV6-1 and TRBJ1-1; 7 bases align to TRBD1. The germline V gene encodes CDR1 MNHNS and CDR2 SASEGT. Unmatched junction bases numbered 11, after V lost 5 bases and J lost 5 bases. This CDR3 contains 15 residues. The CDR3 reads CASSNLRQGNTEAFF. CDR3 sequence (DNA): TGTGCCAGCAGTAATCTTCGACAGGGAAATACTGAAGCTTTCTTT.

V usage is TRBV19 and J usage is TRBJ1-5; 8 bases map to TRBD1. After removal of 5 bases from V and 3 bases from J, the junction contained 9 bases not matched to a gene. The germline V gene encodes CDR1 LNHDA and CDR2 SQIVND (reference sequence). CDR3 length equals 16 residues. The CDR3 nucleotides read TGTGCCAGTAGTCCGGGACAGGCTATTTTCAATCAGCCCCAGCATTTT. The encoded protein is CASSPGQAIFNQPQHF.

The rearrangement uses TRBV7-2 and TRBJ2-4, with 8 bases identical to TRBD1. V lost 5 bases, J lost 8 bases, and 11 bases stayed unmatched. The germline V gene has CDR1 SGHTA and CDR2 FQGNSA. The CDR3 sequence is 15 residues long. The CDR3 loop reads CASSIPQGARDIQYF. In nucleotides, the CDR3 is TGTGCCAGCAGCATACCGCAGGGGGCGCGGGACATTCAGTACTTC.

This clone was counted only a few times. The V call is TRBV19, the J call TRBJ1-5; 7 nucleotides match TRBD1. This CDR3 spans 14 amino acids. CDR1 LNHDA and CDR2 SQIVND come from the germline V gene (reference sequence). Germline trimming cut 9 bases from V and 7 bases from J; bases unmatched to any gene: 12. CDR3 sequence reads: CARSFTGAEQPQHF. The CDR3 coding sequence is TGTGCCAGGAGCTTTACAGGGGCGGAGCAGCCCCAGCATTTT.